This T cell receptor (beta chain) was identified in a study of OX40 agonist ivuxolimab in advanced cancers. On the study more broadly: Three patients, one with hepatocellular carcinoma and two with cutaneous melanoma, achieved partial responses. Study-level results: There were, on average, more expanded clones in CD8+ T cells than in CD4+.

Of note for this clone: What it binds is not known.

Sequenced by immunoSEQ multiplex PCR; TCRdb stores in-frame clones only, minus some. The table lists 25,000 to 30,000 clones, 70% to 80% of them singletons. The CDR3 has 15 amino acids. Germline lookup yields CDR1 SNHLY and CDR2 FYNNEI. V lost 6 bases to trimming and J lost 2 bases; unmatched junction nucleotides: 6. This receptor was taken from an adult with an advanced solid tumor such as melanoma, head and neck, liver or kidney cancer. This chain links TRBV2 with TRBJ2-7, with TRBD2 matching over 11 bases. Sequenced material: CD4+ or CD8+ T cells sorted from blood, taken in a trial of the OX40 agonist ivuxolimab. The CDR3 DNA follows: TGTGCCAGCAGGCCCCTAGCGGGGGGTACCTACGAGCAGTACTTC. Protein product: CASRPLAGGTYEQYF.